This T cell receptor (beta chain) emerged from a study of neurological immune-mediated disorders (dated by TCRdb to between 2019 and 2020). About the full investigation: Peripheral blood TCR-beta repertoires from patients with HTLV-I-associated myelopathy (HAM/TSP), patients with multiple sclerosis, and healthy controls were compared in the study using UMI-based sequencing. Longitudinal samples, technical triplicates and paired sorted CD4+ and CD8+ T-cell subsets, alongside PBMC samples, were included among the approximately 99 TCR-beta libraries. The cohort was made up of 68 subjects, consisting of some 14 HAM/TSP patients, about 35 multiple sclerosis patients and around 20 healthy controls. Results the study describes overall, beyond this receptor: TCR clonal expansion was highest in HAM/TSP patients and lowest in MS patients, with MS patients falling below even healthy controls. Across subjects, expanded clones never shared an identical CDR3 amino acid sequence, which suggests that the TCR-beta repertoires in every group were private.

At least ten counts were recorded for this clonotype. No cognate antigen has been identified for it. Per-base qualities were not stored, and no clone one base away is much larger. The healthy controls were volunteers from a blood bank in Maryland, USA. For the unsorted PBMC libraries, 2 million PBMCs were stored in RNAlater at -80 degrees C until RNA extraction and were used to generate the libraries. PBMCs were separated from peripheral blood using Ficoll-Hypaque density gradient centrifugation and then cryopreserved in liquid nitrogen. V is cut by 4 bases and J by 0 bases, and the space between the germline ends is 15 bases. The CDR3 numbers 16 residues from cysteine through phenylalanine. Left in the record is the CDR3 DNA by itself, 48 bases read in frame from the first base. Per the germline V gene, SGHRS is the CDR1 and YFSETQ is the CDR2. To synthesize cDNA, template-switch 5'RACE was performed with a primer carrying a 10-nucleotide random unique molecular identifier so that each TCR transcript was tagged. Every sequencing run yielded over 180 million TCR-beta sequences covering 15-18 subjects. The RNeasy kit was used for extraction of total RNA. The KAPA Real-time Library Amplification kit was used to amplify TCR-beta VDJ regions with primers for the TCR constant region and the 5'RACE anchor. A first PCR added sample indexes and Illumina adaptors, and a second PCR then raised library yield. The roughly 650 bp TCR product was size-selected on a 2% E-gel SizeSelection system after Ampure bead purification. Before pooling, library quality was checked on a Bioanalyzer, concentration was measured with Qubit, and libraries were quantified with the Kapa Library Quantification kit. Paired-end 2 x 150 bp sequencing of the libraries was performed on an Illumina HiSeq 2500. To increase sequence diversity, about 25-31% phiX was spiked into each library pool. The paper's data handling went like this. Quality-filtered reads were processed with the UMI-based MiGEC pipeline, which removed over 75% of raw TCR sequences during error correction. VDJ genes were aligned to IMGT germline references, and clonotypes were defined by unique CDR3 amino acid sequence plus V-J genes. Clonal expansion, Shannon diversity and CDR3 relatedness (CalcPairwiseDistances, ClusterSamples) were evaluated with VDJtools, and phylogenetic trees were built with CLCbio workbench. A clone was classed as expanded if it had 8 or more unique UMIs, a cutoff based on coefficient-of-variation modelling across technical triplicates. TCRdb redid the processing of the public reads, applying fastp at Q25 and MiXCR, and retained in-frame beta chains. Every CDR3 protein is listed once, alongside the most common genes and DNA of its rows. These V and J calls derive from TCRdb rather than the authors' analysis. This sample lists tens of thousands of distinct CDR3 sequences; more than 9.5% were detected once. Of the sample, 1.5% to 2% falls within the top ten clones.

The source of this sequence is a man in his sixties in good health. Recombination joined TRBV5-1 with TRBJ2-3; the D gene assignment is ambiguous. The sequenced sample was PBMCs. The nucleotide sequence is TGCGCCAGCAGCCCGCCCCCACCACTTAGCACAGATACGCAGTATTTT. The translation is CASSPPPPLSTDTQYF. With the portions outside the CDR3 filled from the reference TRBV5-1 and TRBJ2-3 genes, the complete variable region becomes KAGVTQTPRYLIKTRGQQVTLSCSPISGHRSVSWYQQTPGQGLQFLFEYFSETQRNKGNFPGRFSGRQFSNSRSEMNVSTLELGDSALYLCASSPPPPLSTDTQYFGPGTRLTVL.